What follows are 30 T cell receptor beta chains derived from one specimen sequenced in a study of spatial heterogeneity in lung cancer (dated 2019 in TCRdb). Broad study findings and their caveats: The number of expanded intratumoral alpha and beta TCRs correlated with the tumor nonsynonymous mutation count.

What the time point label conveys for this sample: sample taken at primary tumor resection. The method behind the library was 5' RACE. The sample was run on a NextSeq 500. TCRdb handled the public reads itself, with Q25 trimming in fastp and clone calling in MiXCR, and kept productive beta chains. CDR3 protein duplicates are merged, each entry listing the most common genes and DNA. The sample table holds 20,000 to 25,000 distinct CDR3 sequences, of which roughly 10% were seen once. Of the sample, approximately 7.5% falls within the top ten clones. Which antigens these TCRs recognize remains unknown. The sequencing here drew on lung tumor tissue, taken at surgery. These receptors all come from a male donor with early-stage non-small cell lung cancer.

This clonotype was detected ten times or more. For the CDR3, the DNA is TGTGCCATCACGGGGACAGGGGGCGCCGAGCAGTACTTC. This gives the protein CAITGTGGAEQYF. V and J are TRBV10-3 and TRBJ2-7, with 12 nucleotides matching TRBD1. The J segment lost 6 bases and the V segment lost 7 bases, leaving 4 bases of the junction unmatched. The CDR3 runs to 13 residues. The V gene's germline CDR1 is ENHRY and CDR2 SYGVKD.

This clonotype is medium-sized (0.01 to 0.1%). The V gene is TRBV7-6, the J gene TRBJ2-3; 9 bases fit TRBD2. V lost 8 bases to trimming and J lost 3 bases; unmatched junction nucleotides: 9. CDR1 is SGHVS and CDR2 is FNYEAQ in the germline V gene. This CDR3 is 15 amino acids long. CDR3 nucleotide sequence: TGTGCCAGCGGATGGACTAGCGCACATACAGATACGCAGTATTTT. Translating it yields CASGWTSAHTDTQYF.

CDR3 sequence (DNA): TGTGCCAGCAGCTTAACAGCGCTTGAGCAGTTCTTC. Protein product: CASSLTALEQFF. The chain has TRBV7-2 and TRBJ2-1, with D unresolved. Germline V gene sequence: CDR1 SGHTA, CDR2 FQGNSA. CDR3 length: 12 amino acids. Trimming removed 2 bases from V and 9 bases from J, with 8 bases in between.

This clonotype has ten or more counts. This chain links TRBV24-1 with TRBJ2-2, with 13 positions matching TRBD2. V lost 3 bases to trimming and J lost 3 bases; unmatched junction nucleotides: 0. CDR1 and CDR2 from the germline V gene are KGHDR and SFDVKD. The CDR3 extends over 16 amino acids. The DNA for the CDR3 is TGTGCCACCAGTGATGGACTAGCGGGAGACACCGGGGAGCTGTTTTTT. It yields the protein CATSDGLAGDTGELFF.

In this sample, this clonotype turned up many times. The V and J genes are TRBV20-1 and TRBJ2-7; 9 bases fit TRBD1. CDR3 length: 12 residues. V trimming: 6 bases; J trimming: 4 bases; junction bases outside the gene matches: 4. The V gene's germline CDR1 is DFQATT and CDR2 SNEGSKA (reference sequence). The CDR3 protein is CSAIQGAYEQYF. The DNA of the CDR3 is TGCAGTGCCATACAGGGGGCTTACGAGCAGTACTTC.

At least ten counts were recorded for this clonotype. The genes are TRBV12-3 or TRBV12-4 and TRBJ1-6; 7 nucleotides align to TRBD1. The V segment lost 3 bases and the J segment 10 bases; nucleotides outside the gene matches: 6. This CDR3 spans 14 amino acids. The CDR3 loop is CASSFTGVESPLHF. The DNA of the CDR3 is TGTGCCAGCAGTTTTACAGGGGTAGAATCACCCCTCCACTTT.

This clonotype was seen many times. The gene calls are TRBV7-2 and TRBJ1-2, with 8 bases matching TRBD1. Trimming removed 7 bases from V and 4 bases from J; junction bases left unmatched: 11. The V gene's germline CDR1 is SGHTA and CDR2 FQGNSA. The CDR3 covers 15 residues. The chain's CDR3 is CASTLSGGLSYGYTF. The CDR3 nucleotides are TGTGCCAGCACCCTCTCAGGGGGCCTAAGCTATGGCTACACCTTC.

This clonotype was counted at least ten times. The chain uses TRBV28 and TRBJ1-6; TRBD1 agrees at 7 bases. CDR1 is MDHEN and CDR2 is SYDVKM in the germline V gene. Unmatched junction bases numbered 5, after V lost 2 bases and J lost 10 bases. The CDR3 consists of 14 residues. The CDR3 DNA sequence: TGTGCCAGCAGTTTACCGGACAGGCCATCACCCCTCCACTTT. It specifies CASSLPDRPSPLHF.

The table lists this clonotype with many counts. This chain connects TRBV20-1 to TRBJ2-3; unclear D gene. Germline assignment: CDR1 DFQATT and CDR2 SNEGSKA (reference sequence). The CDR3 sequence is 14 residues long. V lost 6 bases and J 3 bases, leaving 16 bases between the germline ends. The DNA of the CDR3 is TGCAGTGCGCCGCCGGGCTCGAGAACAGATACGCAGTATTTT. Its protein product is CSAPPGSRTDTQYF.

The CDR3 reads CAISQGDTANYGYTF. The CDR3 DNA follows: TGTGCCATCAGCCAGGGGGACACGGCTAACTATGGCTACACCTTC. The chain combines TRBV10-3 with TRBJ1-2; 7 bases map to TRBD1. The germline gives CDR1 ENHRY, CDR2 SYGVKD. Losses at the gene ends were 6 bases for V and 0 bases for J; bases not matched to a gene: 7. This CDR3 is built from 15 residues.

In its sample, this clonotype was seen many times. The V call is TRBV7-3, the J call TRBJ2-1, with 9 nucleotides matching TRBD2. This CDR3 is built from 16 residues. Germline V gives CDR1 SGHTA, CDR2 FQGTGA. V shed 7 bases, J shed 4 bases, and the junction held 11 bases outside the gene matches. The CDR3 reads CASMVASGAGYNEQFF. The CDR3 bases are TGTGCCAGCATGGTGGCTAGCGGGGCCGGGTACAATGAGCAGTTCTTC.

This clonotype has just a few counts. The chain combines TRBV20-1 with TRBJ2-7; D gene ambiguous. The length of the CDR3 is 14 residues. Germline V gene data show CDR1 as DFQATT and CDR2 as SNEGSKA (reference sequence). V was cut by 2 bases and J by 2 bases, with 13 bases left in between. The CDR3 sequence: CSARPGASPYEQYF. The CDR3 region has the DNA TGCAGTGCTAGACCAGGTGCCTCCCCCTACGAGCAGTACTTC.

This clonotype was seen more than once but under ten times. The CDR3 here is CASSWTSGVGETQYF. In DNA, the CDR3 is TGCGCCAGCAGCTGGACTAGCGGGGTAGGAGAGACCCAGTACTTC. J is TRBJ2-5 and V is TRBV5-1, with 12 bases lining up with TRBD2. Germline-derived CDR1 and CDR2 are SGHRS and YFSETQ. This CDR3 comprises 15 residues. The ends lost 3 bases at V and 4 bases at J; junction bases unmatched: 4.

This clonotype was detected only a few times. J is TRBJ2-2 and V is TRBV15; D not resolved. CDR1 is LNHNV and CDR2 is YYDKDF in the germline V gene (reference sequence). The CDR3 loop spans 14 amino acids. The germline V and J ends were trimmed by 1 base and 1 base, with 4 bases remaining between them. The CDR3 nucleotides are TGTGCCACCAGCAGAGTTGTGAACACCGGGGAGCTGTTTTTT. Residues: CATSRVVNTGELFF.

At least ten counts were recorded for this clonotype. This rearrangement joins TRBV10-3 to TRBJ1-1, with TRBD1 matching over 7 bases. In germline, CDR1 is ENHRY, CDR2 SYGVKD. The CDR3 length is 14 residues. J was trimmed by 5 bases and V by 5 bases; bases with no gene match: 8. In nucleotides, the CDR3 is TGTGCCATCAGTCCAGTCACACAGGGGACTGAAGCTTTCTTT. Translated: CAISPVTQGTEAFF.

In its sample, this clonotype was seen a few times. The chain couples TRBV29-1 to TRBJ1-1, with 10 bases matching TRBD1. This CDR3 contains 14 residues. Trimming removed 7 bases from V and 4 bases from J; junction bases left unmatched: 9. The germline V gene has CDR1 SQVTM and CDR2 ANQGSEA. DNA for the CDR3: TGCAGCGCGGACAGGGGGGCCTGGGGCACTGAAGCTTTCTTT. Residues: CSADRGAWGTEAFF. The full variable domain, with the rest looked up from reference TRBV29-1 and TRBJ1-1, is SAVISQKPSRDICQRGTSLTIQCQVDSQVTMMFWYRQQPGQSLTLIATANQGSEATYESGFVIDKFPISRPNLTFSTLTVSNMSPEDSSIYLCSADRGAWGTEAFFGQGTRLTVV.

This clonotype was seen at least ten times. This sequence joins TRBV5-1 and TRBJ2-3; TRBD2 aligns across 10 bases. The CDR3 runs to 15 residues. Trimming took 4 bases from V and 1 from J; bases not matched to a gene: 3. Germline V gene lookup returns CDR1 SGHRS and CDR2 YFSETQ. In DNA form, the CDR3 reads TGCGCCAGCAGCGTAACTAGCGGGGGCACAGATACGCAGTATTTT. Translating it yields CASSVTSGGTDTQYF. Full variable domain (rest looked up from reference TRBV5-1 and TRBJ2-3): KAGVTQTPRYLIKTRGQQVTLSCSPISGHRSVSWYQQTPGQGLQFLFEYFSETQRNKGNFPGRFSGRQFSNSRSEMNVSTLELGDSALYLCASSVTSGGTDTQYFGPGTRLTVL.

This clonotype was found many times. The V gene is TRBV28, the J gene TRBJ2-2; possibly TRBD1 for D (6 bases). The V and J ends lost 5 bases and 7 bases respectively, with 14 bases between them. The CDR3 consists of 14 residues. The germline gives CDR1 MDHEN, CDR2 SYDVKM. CDR3 DNA: TGTGCCAGCAGTCTAAGGGGGTTTATCGGGGAGCTGTTTTTT. Its protein product is CASSLRGFIGELFF.

The chain employs TRBV9 and TRBJ1-5; D unclear. V dropped 0 bases and J dropped 4 bases, with 11 bases sitting between them. This CDR3 comprises 15 residues. Germline loops: CDR1 SGDLS, CDR2 YYNGEE. The CDR3 nucleotides are TGTGCCAGCAGCGTAGGGAGTAGAGAAAATCAGCCCCAGCATTTT. Its translation: CASSVGSRENQPQHF.

This clonotype was observed many times. The genes are TRBV20-1 and TRBJ2-7, with D possibly being TRBD1 (5 bases). This CDR3 is built from 15 residues. Looked up from germline, CDR1 is DFQATT and CDR2 is SNEGSKA (reference sequence). V was trimmed by 0 bases and J by 2 bases, leaving 14 bases between them. CDR3 nucleotides: TGCAGTGCTAGAGATCGGACAAGGCCCACCTACGAGCAGTACTTC. Protein product: CSARDRTRPTYEQYF.

This clonotype was detected ten times or more. V gene TRBV20-1 combines with J gene TRBJ2-1; D call uncertain. V was clipped by 1 base and J by 6 bases, with 16 bases between them. Per germline, CDR1 DFQATT and CDR2 SNEGSKA (reference sequence). The CDR3 totals 15 residues. CDR3 DNA sequence: TGCAGTGCTAGAGTCGGAAAAAACTACCTCAATGAGCAGTTCTTC. Its translation is CSARVGKNYLNEQFF.

This clonotype was observed at least ten times. The chain has TRBV20-1 and TRBJ1-1; 7 nucleotides align to TRBD1. V lost 0 bases and J lost 4; bases outside the gene matches: 8. This CDR3 region has 15 residues. CDR1 is DFQATT and CDR2 is SNEGSKA in the germline V gene (reference sequence). The CDR3 here is CSARDGGKGATEAFF. The CDR3 DNA is TGCAGTGCTAGAGATGGGGGCAAGGGGGCCACTGAAGCTTTCTTT.

In its sample, this clonotype was seen a few times. CDR3 protein: CASSFGQGRSEQYF. The CDR3 coding sequence is TGCGCCAGCAGCTTCGGACAGGGCAGAAGCGAGCAGTACTTC. This rearrangement joins TRBV5-1 to TRBJ2-7, with 8 positions matching TRBD1. The junction had 7 bases not matched to a gene; V was cut back by 2 bases and J by 6 bases. This CDR3 comprises 14 residues. Germline assignment: CDR1 SGHRS and CDR2 YFSETQ.

This clonotype was counted many times. The genes are TRBV11-2 and TRBJ1-5; the match to TRBD1 covers 7 bases. There are 14 residues in the CDR3. V lost 1 base and J lost 5; bases outside the gene matches: 2. Germline-derived CDR1 and CDR2 are SGHAT and FQNNGV. The CDR3 sequence: CASSLVGTDQPQHF. The CDR3 bases are TGTGCCAGCAGCTTAGTTGGGACAGATCAGCCCCAGCATTTT.

The V call is TRBV20-1, the J call TRBJ2-5, with D maybe TRBD1 (6 bases). This CDR3 spans 15 amino acids. The germline V and J ends were trimmed by 6 bases and 5 bases, with 22 bases remaining between them. The germline gives CDR1 DFQATT, CDR2 SNEGSKA (reference sequence). CDR3 coding DNA: TGCAGTGCCAGGGGAGTAGGCCGAGGGAAGGAGACCCAGTACTTC. It specifies CSARGVGRGKETQYF.

The chain carries TRBV12-5 and TRBJ2-7; weak D call: TRBD2 (6 bases). The V end lost 6 bases, the J end lost 2 bases, and 23 bases lay between the germline ends. This CDR3 has 17 residues. Germline V gene lookup returns CDR1 LGHNT and CDR2 FRNRAP. The CDR3 loop reads CASGTTGGAISAYEQYF. CDR3 sequence (DNA): TGTGCTAGTGGGACAACTGGAGGGGCCATCTCGGCCTACGAGCAGTACTTC.

This clonotype turned up a few times. The germline gene is not matched at one end of the junction; a read error may be the cause. CDR3 nucleotide sequence: TGTGTCAGCAGCGTCAAAGACGGGATAGAAAAACTGTTTTTT. Its protein product is CVSSVKDGIEKLFF. The chain uses TRBV9 and TRBJ1-4, with unresolved D. Germline-derived CDR1 and CDR2 are SGDLS and YYNGEE. There are 14 residues in the CDR3.

This clonotype was counted many times. V and J are TRBV18 and TRBJ2-3, with D uncertain. The V gene lost 3 bases and the J gene lost 2 bases, with 3 bases spanning the gap. The germline V gene encodes CDR1 KGHSH and CDR2 LQKENI. The CDR3 contains 12 residues. The CDR3 reads CASSPSTDTQYF. DNA for the CDR3: TGTGCCAGCTCACCTTCCACAGATACGCAGTATTTT. Full variable domain (remainder filled in from reference TRBV18 and TRBJ2-3): NAGVMQNPRHLVRRRGQEARLRCSPMKGHSHVYWYRQLPEEGLKFMVYLQKENIIDESGMPKERFSAEFPKEGPSILRIQQVVRGDSAAYFCASSPSTDTQYFGPGTRLTVL.

The genes are TRBV27 and TRBJ2-7; D possibly corresponds to TRBD1 (5 bases). CDR3 length: 14 amino acids. Germline loops: CDR1 MNHEY, CDR2 SMNVEV (reference sequence). Trimming removed 4 bases from V and 2 bases from J, with 12 bases in between. The CDR3 coding sequence is TGTGCCAGCAGTTCCAGGGCAGGGCCCTACGAGCAGTACTTC. This encodes CASSSRAGPYEQYF.

This clonotype was seen a few times. This chain connects TRBV20-1 to TRBJ2-1; 10 positions match TRBD1. The V gene's germline CDR1 is DFQATT and CDR2 SNEGSKA (reference sequence). The junction had 6 bases not matched to a gene; V was cut back by 0 bases and J by 4 bases. The CDR3 runs 16 residues. The CDR3 coding sequence is TGCAGTGCTAGAGATCAGACAGGGGGCACGTACAATGAGCAGTTCTTC. Translated: CSARDQTGGTYNEQFF.